Listed below are T cell receptor beta chains from one sample, sequenced in a study of CD8 T cells in ankylosing spondylitis. TCRdb reanalysed the 5' RACE reads using MiXCR and keeps one entry per CDR3 protein. The sample yields about 250,000 distinct CDR3 sequences, more than 9% seen once. Specimen: blood, either unsorted or a sorted T cell fraction (not recorded which). The receptors shown here come from a male donor with ankylosing spondylitis or in good health (not recorded which). Both conserved end residues are part of each CDR3. Fields, in order: clone size, J gene, V gene, D gene, CDR3 protein, CDR3 DNA. A D gene is named only where the DNA matches it firmly. Only some rows state a clone size, as once, few, many or a class for expanded clones.

many | TRBJ2-7 | TRBV20-1 | TRBD1 | CSARVLQGAKDEQYF | TGCAGTGCTAGAGTTCTACAGGGGGCGAAGGACGAGCAGTACTTC
many | TRBJ2-1 | TRBV3-1 | NA | CASSQDRADEQFF | TGTGCCAGCAGCCAAGATAGGGCAGATGAGCAGTTCTTC
many | TRBJ2-1 | TRBV25-1 | NA | CASSGSGKTFYNEQFF | TGTGCCAGCAGTGGTTCGGGGAAGACCTTCTACAATGAGCAGTTCTTC
many | TRBJ2-7 | TRBV12-3/TRBV12-4 | TRBD1 | CASSSGQGDYEQYF | TGTGCCAGCAGCTCCGGACAGGGCGACTACGAGCAGTACTTC
many | TRBJ2-1 | TRBV4-2 | TRBD2 | CASSKRTSGDNEQFF | TGTGCCAGCAGCAAGCGGACTAGCGGGGACAATGAGCAGTTCTTC
many | TRBJ1-2 | TRBV12-3/TRBV12-4 | NA | CASSPLERPNYGYTF | TGTGCCAGCAGCCCCCTTGAGCGTCCTAACTATGGCTACACCTTC
NA | TRBJ1-1 | TRBV29-1 | NA | CSVRPRDWDTEAFF | TGCAGCGTTCGTCCCCGGGACTGGGACACTGAAGCTTTCTTT
many | TRBJ2-1 | TRBV20-1 | TRBD2 | CSARVGSGINEQFF | TGCAGTGCTAGAGTGGGTAGCGGGATCAATGAGCAGTTCTTC
many | TRBJ2-2 | TRBV6-1 | NA | CASGLRPGTGELFF | TGTGCCAGCGGCCTAAGACCGGGCACCGGAGAGCTGTTTTTT
few | TRBJ2-7 | TRBV18 | NA | CASSPLAGAYEQYF | TGTGCCAGCTCACCATTGGCAGGGGCTTACGAGCAGTACTTC
NA | TRBJ1-4 | TRBV25-1 | NA | CASSEFQGPKSTNEKLFF | TGTGCCAGCAGTGAATTCCAGGGCCCTAAATCAACTAATGAAAAACTGTTTTTT
NA | TRBJ1-1 | TRBV18 | NA | CASSPPSENTEAFF | TGTGCCAGCTCACCACCGTCAGAGAACACTGAAGCTTTCTTT
once | TRBJ1-2 | TRBV7-8 | NA | CASSTEIAGYTF | TGTGCCAGCAGCACCGAGATTGCTGGCTACACCTTC
many | TRBJ2-1 | TRBV14 | TRBD1 | CASSYGQGGYNEQFF | TGTGCCAGCAGCTATGGACAGGGAGGCTACAATGAGCAGTTCTTC
few | TRBJ2-7 | TRBV20-1 | TRBD1 | CSAMGETGATYEQYF | TGCAGTGCTATGGGGGAGACAGGGGCAACCTACGAGCAGTACTTC
many | TRBJ1-1 | TRBV5-1 | TRBD1 | CASSSTFTGQGEAFF | TGCGCCAGCAGCTCAACCTTCACCGGACAGGGTGAAGCTTTCTTT
NA | TRBJ1-2 | TRBV20-1 | NA | CSARDLDGWLGYGYTF | TGCAGTGCTAGAGACCTGGACGGATGGCTTGGCTATGGCTACACCTTC
few | TRBJ2-2 | TRBV12-3/TRBV12-4 | NA | CASSIVLTGELFF | TGTGCCAGCAGTATAGTCCTCACCGGGGAGCTGTTTTTT